Presented here are 6 T cell receptor beta chains from one specimen sequenced in a study of cytomegalovirus exposure and HLA in healthy donors. The study ran its PCR with 60 Vbeta and 13 Jbeta primers. Sequenced by immunoSEQ multiplex PCR; TCRdb stores in-frame clones only, minus some. The sample has tens of thousands of clones, more than 70% seen once; the top ten hold 2.5%. The specimen was PBMCs. These receptors were obtained from a male donor in good health and CMV-seropositive.

This sequence joins TRBV9 and TRBJ2-5; D is uncertain. Germline CDR1 is SGDLS and CDR2 is YYNGEE. This CDR3 is built from 14 residues. V was trimmed by 4 bases and J by 1 base, leaving 11 bases between them. The CDR3 coding sequence is TGTGCCAGCAGCTTCCAGGATATCCAAGAGACCCAGTACTTC. It is translated as CASSFQDIQETQYF.

By sample fraction, this clone is medium-sized (0.01 to 0.1%). The genes are TRBV15 and TRBJ2-1; 7 nucleotides agree with TRBD1. V was pared by 1 base and J by 9 bases, with 6 bases of the junction left unmatched. From germline, CDR1 is LNHNV and CDR2 YYDKDF (reference sequence). CDR3 length: 14 residues. In DNA, the CDR3 is TGTGCCACCAGCAGAGCACGACAGGGCCGTGAGCAGTTCTTC. Its translation is CATSRARQGREQFF.

The chain is built from TRBV5-4 and TRBJ2-2, with a weak D call TRBD2 (6 bases). The CDR3 loop spans 13 amino acids. CDR1 and CDR2 from the germline V gene are SGHNT and YYREEE (reference sequence). Trimming pared 4 bases from V and 6 bases from J, leaving 10 bases between. In DNA form, the CDR3 reads TGTGCCAGCAGCCCGGGAGCTGCCGGGGAGCTGTTTTTT. This encodes CASSPGAAGELFF. Based on the CDR3 plus reference TRBV5-4 and TRBJ2-2, the full variable domain is ETGVTQSPTHLIKTRGQQVTLRCSSQSGHNTVSWYQQALGQGPQFIFQYYREEENGRGNFPPRFSGLQFPNYSSELNVNALELDDSALYLCASSPGAAGELFFGEGSRLTVL.

The V and J genes are TRBV11-2 and TRBJ2-1; tentative D call: TRBD2 (7 bases). The V end lost 4 bases, the J end lost 9 bases, and 22 bases lay between the germline ends. CDR1 and CDR2 (germline): SGHAT, FQNNGV. The CDR3 consists of 16 residues. CDR3 nucleotides: TGTGCCAGCAGCTCCGGAATGGCGGGGGCTAGGGGTGAGCAGTTCTTC. Protein sequence: CASSSGMAGARGEQFF.

This clone was counted once. V gene TRBV5-6 combines with J gene TRBJ2-1, with TRBD2 matching 7 bases. The V segment lost 2 bases and the J segment 6 bases; nucleotides outside the gene matches: 8. This CDR3 region has 15 residues. The germline gives CDR1 SGHDT, CDR2 YYEEEE. Here the CDR3 DNA reads TGTGCCAGCAGCTTTCCAGCGGGACCTCCCAATGAGCAGTTCTTC. Protein product: CASSFPAGPPNEQFF.

The chain is built from TRBV5-4 and TRBJ1-1; 10 bases line up with TRBD1. The CDR3 is 14 amino acids. V dropped 2 bases and J dropped 8; count of bases not matched to a gene: 6. CDR1 and CDR2 (germline): SGHNT, YYREEE (reference sequence). DNA for the CDR3: TGTGCCAGCAGCTTAGACAGGGGGCGGGGAGAAGCTTTCTTT. Translation: CASSLDRGRGEAFF.